This TCR beta chain was recorded in a study of PD-1 blockade in classical Hodgkin lymphoma. Brentuximab vedotin exposure varied, and every patient relapsed after autologous stem cell transplantation. Best responses were complete response, partial response or progressive disease. Study-level findings and limits: Nivolumab starters within 1 year of ASCT were excluded.

The CDR3 totals 14 residues. Trimming shortened V by 3 bases and J by 6 bases, and 12 bases separated the two germline ends. Germline V gives CDR1 SNHLY, CDR2 FYNNEI. The assay was immunoSEQ multiplex PCR, and TCRdb's table has in-frame clones only and misses some. The table includes tens of thousands of clones, more than 75% detected once. Details on this clone: Its antigen remains unidentified.

The rearrangement joins TRBV2 to TRBJ2-1; D is perhaps TRBD1 (5 bases). This specimen consisted of peripheral blood mononuclear cells (PBMCs), obtained at baseline. This TCR came from a human donor with classical Hodgkin lymphoma. CDR3 in amino acids: CASSDAGAANEQFF. CDR3 sequence (DNA): TGTGCCAGCAGTGATGCTGGGGCAGCCAATGAGCAGTTCTTC.